The next 4 T cell receptor beta chains were all read from a single sample in a study of T cell repertoires in cytomegalovirus infection. One entry per CDR3 protein results from TCRdb running MiXCR on the reads. Here the sample spans about 180,000 distinct CDR3 sequences, about 15% being singletons. Sequenced: CD8+ T cells from PBMCs. Receptors were obtained from a human donor in good health (CMV status not recorded). Some clones in this sample may be carry-over from other donors' samples.

The chain has TRBV12-5 and TRBJ2-5, with 11 bases that match TRBD1. This CDR3 region has 16 residues. V was pared by 0 bases and J by 4 bases, with 4 bases of the junction left unmatched. The germline CDR1 and CDR2 sequences are LGHNT and FRNRAP. The CDR3 bases are TGTGCTAGTGGTTTGGTCCGGGACAGGGGGGGAGAGACCCAGTACTTC. Translation: CASGLVRDRGGETQYF.

This clonotype was counted between two and nine times. This sequence joins TRBV6-5 and TRBJ1-1; tentatively, D is TRBD1 (5 bases). Germline V gene lookup returns CDR1 MNHEY and CDR2 SVGAGI. V lost 2 bases and J 1 base, leaving 11 bases between the germline ends. The CDR3 loop spans 15 amino acids. CDR3 residues: CASSYNNRPNTEAFF. Written as DNA, the CDR3 is TGTGCCAGCAGTTACAACAACAGGCCGAACACTGAAGCTTTCTTT.

This clonotype was recorded a few times. The chain is built from TRBV5-1 and TRBJ1-1, with D unresolved. The germline V gene encodes CDR1 SGHRS and CDR2 YFSETQ. CDR3 length: 15 residues. Trimming stripped 4 bases from V and 0 bases from J, with 13 bases between. The CDR3 protein is CASSLTMGLNTEAFF. The CDR3 DNA follows: TGCGCCAGCAGCCTGACCATGGGTTTGAACACTGAAGCTTTCTTT. The full variable domain, with the rest looked up from reference TRBV5-1 and TRBJ1-1, is KAGVTQTPRYLIKTRGQQVTLSCSPISGHRSVSWYQQTPGQGLQFLFEYFSETQRNKGNFPGRFSGRQFSNSRSEMNVSTLELGDSALYLCASSLTMGLNTEAFFGQGTRLTVV.

This clonotype was found a few times. The chain uses TRBV7-2 and TRBJ1-5; TRBD1 matches at 7 bases. Trimming took 2 bases from V and 6 from J; bases not matched to a gene: 13. This CDR3 comprises 17 residues. Germline values: CDR1 SGHTA, CDR2 FQGNSA. The CDR3 protein is CASSLTTDRPAGQPQHF. The CDR3 DNA is TGTGCCAGCAGCTTAACCACGGACAGGCCAGCGGGTCAGCCCCAGCATTTT.